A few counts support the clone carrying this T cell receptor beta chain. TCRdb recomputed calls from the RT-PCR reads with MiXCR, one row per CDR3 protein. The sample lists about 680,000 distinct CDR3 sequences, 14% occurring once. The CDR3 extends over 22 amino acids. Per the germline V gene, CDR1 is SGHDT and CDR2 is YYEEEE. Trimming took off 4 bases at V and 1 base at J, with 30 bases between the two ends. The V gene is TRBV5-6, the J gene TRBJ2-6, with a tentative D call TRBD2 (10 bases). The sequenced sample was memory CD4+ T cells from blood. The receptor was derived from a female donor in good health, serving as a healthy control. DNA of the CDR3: TGTGCCAGCAGCCATCCGGGACAGGGCATTCCTAGCGGGAGTTCTGGGGCCAACGTCCTGACTTTC. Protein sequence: CASSHPGQGIPSGSSGANVLTF.